The 17 T cell receptor beta chains given below trace back to one sample, sequenced in a study of blood T cell repertoires in COVID-19. Clones were sequenced by immunoSEQ multiplex PCR, and TCRdb holds only the in-frame ones, with some missing. This table holds around 97,000 clones, almost 85% found once. The sample was peripheral blood. All receptors derive from a man between 65 and 85 years old with acute or convalescent COVID-19.

The rearrangement uses TRBV7-2 and TRBJ1-5; perhaps TRBD1 as D (5 bases). Trimming removed 5 bases at V and 1 base at J, with 12 bases between. Germline V gene lookup returns CDR1 SGHTA and CDR2 FQGNSA. The CDR3 loop spans 15 amino acids. The CDR3 DNA follows: TGTGCCAGCAGCGACGGCGGACACAGCAATCAGCCCCAGCATTTT. Amino acid sequence: CASSDGGHSNQPQHF.

The chain recombines TRBV3-1 (or the pseudogene TRBV3-2) with TRBJ1-2; D is possibly TRBD1 (5 bases). In germline, CDR1 is LGHDT, CDR2 YNNKEL (reference sequence). The CDR3 has 13 residues. The V end lost 3 bases, the J end lost 5 bases, and 10 bases lay between the germline ends. CDR3 coding DNA: TGTGCCAGCAGCCAGGGGGGAGAATATGGCTACACCTTC. Encoded protein: CASSQGGEYGYTF.

This chain joins TRBV7-2 and TRBJ2-5; D perhaps matches TRBD2 (6 bases). Trimming removed 5 bases at V and 12 bases at J, with 19 bases between. In germline, CDR1 is SGHTA, CDR2 FQGNSA. The CDR3 spans 13 residues. CDR3 amino acids: CASSATTSRLEYF. CDR3 in DNA: TGTGCCAGCAGCGCAACGACTAGTAGACTGGAGTACTTC.

CDR3 in amino acids: CASSLDTRNSPLHF. The DNA for the CDR3 is TGTGCCAGCAGTCTGGACACCCGTAATTCACCCCTCCACTTT. The chain has TRBV6-5 and TRBJ1-6, with D possibly being TRBD1 (5 bases). Per the germline V gene, CDR1 is MNHEY and CDR2 is SVGAGI. The V end was cut by 5 bases, the J end by 6 bases, with 11 bases between. CDR3 length equals 14 residues.

The rearrangement links TRBV11-2 to TRBJ2-1, with 11 nucleotides matching TRBD2. The CDR3 contains 15 residues. The J segment lost 4 bases and the V segment lost 5 bases, leaving 4 bases of the junction unmatched. CDR1 is SGHAT and CDR2 is FQNNGV in the germline V gene. The CDR3: CASSIAGGNYNEQFF. In DNA, the CDR3 is TGTGCCAGCAGCATAGCGGGGGGGAATTACAATGAGCAGTTCTTC.

CDR3: CASAKGAPGQRYEQYF. For the CDR3, the DNA is TGTGCCAGCGCTAAGGGGGCACCGGGACAACGCTACGAGCAGTACTTC. This sequence joins TRBV7-2 and TRBJ2-7, with TRBD1 matching 7 bases. This CDR3 has 16 residues. J gave up 3 bases and V 8 bases, and 16 bases lay outside the gene matches. The germline CDR1 and CDR2 sequences are SGHTA and FQGNSA. Together with reference TRBV7-2 and TRBJ2-7, the CDR3 gives the full variable domain: GAGVSQSPSNKVTEKGKDVELRCDPISGHTALYWYRQSLGQGLEFLIYFQGNSAPDKSGLPSDRFSAERTGGSVSTLTIQRTQQEDSAVYLCASAKGAPGQRYEQYFGPGTRLTVT.

The genes are TRBV21-1 and TRBJ1-5; TRBD1 is the table's D call, not checked against the DNA. TRBV21-1 is a listed pseudogene. The CDR3 is 15 residues long. The CDR3 spells CASSKASRANQPQHF. The CDR3 region has the DNA TGTGCCAGCAGCAAAGCGAGCAGGGCAAATCAGCCCCAGCATTTT.

This rearrangement joins TRBV7-9 to TRBJ1-1, with a tentative D call TRBD1 (6 bases). Per germline, CDR1 SEHNR and CDR2 FQNEAQ (reference sequence). This CDR3 region has 16 residues. Trimming left V 5 bases short and J 3 bases short, with 19 bases between. CDR3 sequence: CASSPRRGRGDTEAFF. CDR3 DNA: TGTGCCAGCAGCCCCAGAAGGGGGAGAGGGGACACTGAAGCTTTCTTT.

CDR3 nucleotides: TGTGCCTGGAGTGGGGCTCTTACGGGAGGAGTGTCAGATACGCAGTATTTT. It yields the protein CAWSGALTGGVSDTQYF. The gene calls are TRBV30 and TRBJ2-3; 7 bases map to TRBD2. The germline CDR1 and CDR2 sequences are GTSNPN and SVGIG (reference sequence). The CDR3 covers 17 residues. After removal of 1 base from V and 4 bases from J, the junction contained 14 bases not matched to a gene.

The chain recombines TRBV29-1 with TRBJ2-1, with 14 positions matching TRBD2. This CDR3 contains 17 residues. The germline V gene encodes CDR1 SQVTM and CDR2 ANQGSEA. The V segment lost 7 bases and the J segment 7 bases; nucleotides outside the gene matches: 15. As DNA, the CDR3 is TGCAGCGCTTCGGGACTAGCGGGAGTAACAAGGGCGAATGAGCAGTTCTTC. Translated: CSASGLAGVTRANEQFF.

The J gene is TRBJ2-1, the V gene TRBV16; 12 bases fit TRBD2. The CDR3 sequence is 16 residues long. Germline V lookup: CDR1 KGHSY, CDR2 FQNENV. Trimming took 3 bases from V and 7 from J; bases not matched to a gene: 7. The CDR3 protein is CASSHRTSGNGNEQFF. DNA of the CDR3: TGTGCCAGCAGCCATCGGACTAGCGGGAACGGTAATGAGCAGTTCTTC.

This clone was detected only once. The chain couples TRBV7-6 to TRBJ1-3, with TRBD1 as a possible D gene (5 bases). CDR3 length equals 14 residues. The germline V gene has CDR1 SGHVS and CDR2 FNYEAQ. V lost 5 bases to trimming and J lost 4 bases, with 12 bases between them. The CDR3 spells CASSQTVTGNTIYF. CDR3 coding DNA: TGTGCCAGCAGCCAGACAGTGACAGGAAACACCATATATTTT.

This clone was seen only once. The chain has TRBV19 and TRBJ1-2, with no clear D. Germline V gene sequence: CDR1 LNHDA, CDR2 SQIVND (reference sequence). The V gene lost 5 bases and the J gene lost 4 bases, with 14 bases spanning the gap. The CDR3 loop spans 14 amino acids. In DNA, the CDR3 is TGTGCCAGTAGTTCTACAGCTGTATTCTATGGCTACACCTTC. Protein product: CASSSTAVFYGYTF.

The rearrangement uses TRBV3-1 (or the pseudogene TRBV3-2) and TRBJ1-4, with unresolved D. Germline assignment: CDR1 LGHDT and CDR2 YNNKEL (reference sequence). This CDR3 contains 13 residues. Trimming took 5 bases from V and 6 from J, leaving 10 bases between them. The CDR3 DNA follows: TGTGCCAGCAGCGCCAGAAGTCATGAAAAACTGTTTTTT. Amino acids: CASSARSHEKLFF.

The J gene is TRBJ1-2, the V gene TRBV18; tentatively, D is TRBD1 (6 bases). V was clipped by 0 bases and J by 1 base, with 15 bases between them. Looked up from germline, CDR1 is KGHSH and CDR2 is LQKENI. The CDR3 totals 17 residues. CDR3 coding DNA: TGTGCCAGCTCACCACCGACGGTTGGGGGCATTAACTATGGCTACACCTTC. Protein product: CASSPPTVGGINYGYTF. Looking up the rest from reference TRBV18 and TRBJ1-2 gives the full variable domain: NAGVMQNPRHLVRRRGQEARLRCSPMKGHSHVYWYRQLPEEGLKFMVYLQKENIIDESGMPKERFSAEFPKEGPSILRIQQVVRGDSAAYFCASSPPTVGGINYGYTFGSGTRLTVV.

This chain connects TRBV9 to TRBJ1-3, with D maybe TRBD1 (6 bases). Germline V gene data show CDR1 as SGDLS and CDR2 as YYNGEE. The CDR3 runs to 15 residues. V dropped 0 bases and J dropped 7 bases, with 14 bases sitting between them. The CDR3 nucleotides are TGTGCCAGCAGCGTAGAAGACACAGGGTGGAACACCATATATTTT. Amino acids: CASSVEDTGWNTIYF.

The V gene is TRBV3-1 (or the pseudogene TRBV3-2), the J gene TRBJ2-1; 7 nucleotides agree with TRBD2. The CDR3 length is 13 residues. The germline CDR1 and CDR2 sequences are LGHDT and YNNKEL (reference sequence). Trimming took 0 bases from V and 15 from J; bases not matched to a gene: 8. This CDR3 is CASSQEVTSFTFF. The CDR3 region has the DNA TGTGCCAGCAGCCAAGAGGTGACTAGCTTTACGTTCTTC.